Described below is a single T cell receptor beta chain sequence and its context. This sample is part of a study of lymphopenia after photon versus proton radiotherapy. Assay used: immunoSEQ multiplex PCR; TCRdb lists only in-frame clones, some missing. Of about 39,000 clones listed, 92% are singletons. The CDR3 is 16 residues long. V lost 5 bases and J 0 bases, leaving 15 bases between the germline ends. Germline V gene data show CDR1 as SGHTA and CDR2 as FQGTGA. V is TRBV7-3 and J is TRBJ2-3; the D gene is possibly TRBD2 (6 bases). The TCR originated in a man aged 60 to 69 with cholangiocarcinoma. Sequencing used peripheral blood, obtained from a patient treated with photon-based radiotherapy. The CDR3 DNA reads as TGTGCCAGCAGCCCCCTCGGAGGGAGCAGCACAGATACGCAGTATTTT. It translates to CASSPLGGSSTDTQYF. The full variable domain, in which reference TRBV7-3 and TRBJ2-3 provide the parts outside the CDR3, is GAGVSQTPSNKVTEKGKYVELRCDPISGHTALYWYRQSLGQGPEFLIYFQGTGAADDSGLPNDRFFAVRPEGSVSTLKIQRTERGDSAVYLCASSPLGGSSTDTQYFGPGTRLTVL.